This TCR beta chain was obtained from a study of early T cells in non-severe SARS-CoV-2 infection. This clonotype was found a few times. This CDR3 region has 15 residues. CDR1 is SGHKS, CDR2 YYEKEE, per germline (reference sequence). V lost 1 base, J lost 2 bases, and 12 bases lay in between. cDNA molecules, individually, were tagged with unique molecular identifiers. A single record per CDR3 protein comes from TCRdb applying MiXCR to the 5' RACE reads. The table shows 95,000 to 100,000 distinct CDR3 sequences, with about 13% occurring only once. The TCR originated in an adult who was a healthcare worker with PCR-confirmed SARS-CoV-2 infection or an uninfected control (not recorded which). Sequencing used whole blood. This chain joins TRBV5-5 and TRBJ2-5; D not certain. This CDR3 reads CASSLSLIGQETQYF. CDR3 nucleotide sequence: TGTGCCAGCAGCTTGTCGCTAATTGGGCAAGAGACCCAGTACTTC. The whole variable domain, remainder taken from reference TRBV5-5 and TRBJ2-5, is DAGVTQSPTHLIKTRGQQVTLRCSPISGHKSVSWYQQVLGQGPQFIFQYYEKEERGRGNFPDRFSARQFPNYSSELNVNALLLGDSALYLCASSLSLIGQETQYFGPGTRLLVL.